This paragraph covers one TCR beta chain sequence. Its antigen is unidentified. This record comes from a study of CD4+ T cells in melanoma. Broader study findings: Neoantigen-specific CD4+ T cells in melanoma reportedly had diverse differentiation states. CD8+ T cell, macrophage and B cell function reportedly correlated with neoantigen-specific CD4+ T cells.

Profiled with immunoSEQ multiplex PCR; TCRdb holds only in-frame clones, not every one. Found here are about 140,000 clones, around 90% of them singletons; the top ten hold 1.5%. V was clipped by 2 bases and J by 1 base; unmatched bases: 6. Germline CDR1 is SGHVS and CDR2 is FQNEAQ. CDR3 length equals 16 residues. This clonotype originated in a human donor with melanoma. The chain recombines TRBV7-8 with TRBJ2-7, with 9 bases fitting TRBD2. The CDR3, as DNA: TGTGCCAGCAGCTTAAGGCTAGCGGGGAAATCCTACGAGCAGTACTTC. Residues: CASSLRLAGKSYEQYF.